Below, 2 T cell receptor beta chains from the same sample are listed, as sequenced in a study of blood T cells in healthy people across ages. A sample-barcoded 5' primer and a J-beta primer mix were used in a second PCR of roughly 7 to 11 cycles. MiXCR, applied by TCRdb to the 5' RACE reads, yields one record per CDR3 protein. The sample has more than 1 million distinct CDR3 sequences, less than 50% seen once. Sequencing input: blood. The receptors were sampled from a woman in her sixties or seventies in good health.

This clonotype appeared many times. The rearrangement uses TRBV10-3 and TRBJ2-6; D unresolved. The germline gives CDR1 ENHRY, CDR2 SYGVKD. The V and J ends lost 4 bases and 1 base respectively, with 5 bases between them. This CDR3 spans 14 amino acids. The CDR3 region has the DNA TGTGCCATCAGTGGAGGATCTGGGGCCAACGTCCTGACTTTC. Its protein is CAISGGSGANVLTF.

Only a few counts were recorded for this clonotype. The V and J genes are TRBV7-2 and TRBJ1-2; maybe TRBD1 (6 bases). With 4 bases removed from V and 2 bases from J, the gap between germline ends came to 11 bases. CDR1 SGHTA and CDR2 FQGNSA come from the germline V gene. The CDR3 has 14 residues. This CDR3 is CASSSPTGNYGYTF. For the CDR3, the DNA is TGTGCCAGCAGCTCCCCGACAGGAAACTATGGCTACACCTTC.